The 7 T cell receptor beta chains in this list originate from one sample, sequenced in a study of blood T cell repertoires in COVID-19. The repertoire was sequenced with immunoSEQ multiplex PCR; TCRdb's copy has only in-frame clones and lacks some. The sample has over 45,000 clones; over 80% are singletons. Sequenced sample: peripheral blood. These receptors all come from a man aged 70-80 years with acute or convalescent COVID-19.

The chain is built from TRBV5-1 and TRBJ1-1; no clear D gene. Germline CDR1 is SGHRS and CDR2 is YFSETQ. Trimming removed 4 bases at V and 5 bases at J, with 18 bases between. The CDR3 loop spans 15 amino acids. The CDR3 reads CASSVLGPPQTEAFF. CDR3 nucleotide sequence: TGCGCCAGCAGCGTCCTGGGCCCTCCCCAAACTGAAGCTTTCTTT.

CDR3 DNA: TGTGCCAGCAGTTCATTACGACAGAACCAGTACTTC. It specifies CASSSLRQNQYF. J is TRBJ2-5 and V is TRBV28; weak D call: TRBD1 (5 bases). Germline values: CDR1 MDHEN, CDR2 SYDVKM. V gave up 4 bases and J gave up 10 bases, with 13 bases separating them. There are 12 residues in the CDR3.

The chain's CDR3 is CASSIGDRGYSNQPQHF. CDR3 nucleotides: TGTGCCAGTAGTATAGGGGACAGAGGATACAGCAATCAGCCCCAGCATTTT. The chain uses TRBV19 and TRBJ1-5; 7 bases match TRBD1. V dropped 1 base and J dropped 1; count of bases not matched to a gene: 7. The CDR3 runs to 17 residues. Germline V gene lookup returns CDR1 LNHDA and CDR2 SQIVND (reference sequence).

The chain employs TRBV7-3 and TRBJ2-1, with 8 nucleotides matching TRBD1. CDR3 length equals 15 residues. Germline V gives CDR1 SGHTA, CDR2 FQGTGA. With 4 bases clipped from V and 5 bases from J, the junction kept 7 bases outside the gene matches. The chain's CDR3 is CASSYDRGGHNEQFF. CDR3 in DNA: TGTGCCAGCAGCTACGACAGGGGTGGGCACAATGAGCAGTTCTTC.

The CDR3 protein is CASSRQGETAFF. DNA of the CDR3: TGTGCCAGCAGCCGCCAGGGGGAGACAGCTTTCTTT. The chain is built from TRBV11-2 and TRBJ1-1; 7 bases are a match to TRBD1. Trimming took 5 bases from V and 10 from J; bases not matched to a gene: 7. This CDR3 has 12 amino acids. CDR1 and CDR2 from the germline V gene are SGHAT and FQNNGV.

CDR3 region: CASSEVELDYEQYF. The CDR3 DNA sequence: TGTGCCAGCAGTGAAGTTGAGCTTGACTACGAGCAGTACTTC. The rearrangement links TRBV6-1 to TRBJ2-7, with D unresolved. CDR1 is MNHNS and CDR2 is SASEGT in the germline V gene. V was pared by 1 base and J by 3 bases, with 10 bases between. This CDR3 spans 14 amino acids.

The gene calls are TRBV27 and TRBJ2-2, with 7 bases that match TRBD1. From germline, CDR1 is MNHEY and CDR2 SMNVEV (reference sequence). Trimming cost V 6 bases and J 3 bases; bases outside gene matches: 4. This CDR3 has 14 amino acids. This chain's CDR3 is CASRLGQDTGELFF. For the CDR3, the DNA is TGTGCCAGCAGACTTGGACAGGACACCGGGGAGCTGTTTTTT.